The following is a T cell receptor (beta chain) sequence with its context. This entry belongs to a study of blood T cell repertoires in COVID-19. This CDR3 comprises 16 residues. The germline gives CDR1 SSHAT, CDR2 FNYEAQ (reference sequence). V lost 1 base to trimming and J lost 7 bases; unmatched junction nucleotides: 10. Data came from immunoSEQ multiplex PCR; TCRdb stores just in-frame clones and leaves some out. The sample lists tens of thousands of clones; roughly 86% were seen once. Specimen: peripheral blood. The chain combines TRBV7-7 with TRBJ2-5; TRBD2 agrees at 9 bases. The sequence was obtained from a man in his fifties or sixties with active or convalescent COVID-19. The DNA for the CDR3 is TGTGCCAGCAGCTTAGATCCAGCGGGGGGCCGAGGGACCCAGTACTTC. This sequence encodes CASSLDPAGGRGTQYF.